The next 25 T cell receptor beta chains were all read from a single sample in a study of control samples from healthy donors and cancer patients. Profiled with immunoSEQ multiplex PCR; TCRdb holds only in-frame clones, not every one. The sample gives roughly 100,000 clones, roughly 92% of which show up once; around 3% is in the top ten. Material for sequencing was blood. These receptors were collected from a human donor in good health. The donor label of this sample is uncertain.

The chain recombines TRBV24-1 with TRBJ1-2; 8 positions match TRBD1. Germline V gene sequence: CDR1 KGHDR, CDR2 SFDVKD. Losses at the gene ends were 3 bases for V and 6 bases for J; bases not matched to a gene: 5. The CDR3 spans 14 residues. Written as DNA, the CDR3 is TGTGCCACCAGTGATCCGGTCAGGGGGCATGGCTACACCTTC. Protein: CATSDPVRGHGYTF.

The gene calls are TRBV9 and TRBJ2-1; weak D call: TRBD1 (5 bases). Germline CDR1 and CDR2: SGDLS and YYNGEE. V lost 0 bases, J lost 1 base, and 8 bases lay in between. The CDR3 spans 15 residues. DNA of the CDR3: TGTGCCAGCAGCGTAGGGACACTATCCTACAATGAGCAGTTCTTC. Protein: CASSVGTLSYNEQFF.

The chain carries TRBV7-9 and TRBJ1-2; D possibly corresponds to TRBD1 (6 bases). V lost 6 bases, J lost 3 bases, and 14 bases lay in between. CDR1 and CDR2 from the germline V gene are SEHNR and FQNEAQ (reference sequence). There are 14 residues in the CDR3. CDR3 sequence (DNA): TGTGCCAGCAGAAAACAGGGTTTGGACTATGGCTACACCTTC. Encoded protein: CASRKQGLDYGYTF.

This chain joins TRBV5-1 and TRBJ2-3; 7 nucleotides line up with TRBD2. Germline V lookup: CDR1 SGHRS, CDR2 YFSETQ. CDR3 length: 16 residues. V shed 1 base and J 3 bases; nucleotides not matched to a gene: 8. In DNA form, the CDR3 reads TGCGCCAGCAGCTTGATGGTGAGAGCGGGGACAGATACGCAGTATTTT. This translates into CASSLMVRAGTDTQYF.

The CDR3 reads CASSMTEDGYTF. CDR3 bases: TGTGCCAGTAGTATGACAGAGGATGGCTACACCTTC. The chain uses TRBV19 and TRBJ1-2; perhaps TRBD1 as D (5 bases). The CDR3 has 12 amino acids. Germline lookup yields CDR1 LNHDA and CDR2 SQIVND (reference sequence). V was trimmed by 3 bases and J by 6 bases, leaving 8 bases between them.

The gene calls are TRBV6-5 and TRBJ1-2; D unclear. This CDR3 comprises 12 residues. V shed 8 bases and J shed 3 bases, with 10 bases lying between them. CDR1 is MNHEY and CDR2 is SVGAGI in the germline V gene. In DNA, the CDR3 is TGTGCCAGCTATTCGTTTGACTATGGCTACACCTTC. It translates to CASYSFDYGYTF.

The rearrangement links TRBV28 to TRBJ1-1; D remains unclear. CDR3 length equals 13 residues. V lost 5 bases to trimming and J lost 4 bases, with 11 bases between them. Germline-derived CDR1 and CDR2 are MDHEN and SYDVKM. CDR3 nucleotide sequence: TGTGCCAGCAGTCCCCCCCCGCCCACTGAAGCTTTCTTT. It encodes CASSPPPPTEAFF.

The gene calls are TRBV5-1 and TRBJ2-3; no firm D call. V was pared by 5 bases and J by 4 bases, with 8 bases between. Germline assignment: CDR1 SGHRS and CDR2 YFSETQ. This CDR3 is built from 12 residues. The CDR3 bases are TGCGCCAGCAGTAGGGCCGCAGATACGCAGTATTTT. The encoded protein is CASSRAADTQYF. The entire variable domain, with the rest obtained from reference TRBV5-1 and TRBJ2-3, is as follows: KAGVTQTPRYLIKTRGQQVTLSCSPISGHRSVSWYQQTPGQGLQFLFEYFSETQRNKGNFPGRFSGRQFSNSRSEMNVSTLELGDSALYLCASSRAADTQYFGPGTRLTVL.

This chain links TRBV3-1 (or the pseudogene TRBV3-2) with TRBJ1-5, with D hard to call. V lost 0 bases and J lost 4, with 4 bases in between. CDR3 length: 13 amino acids. Germline V CDR1 and CDR2: LGHDT, YNNKEL (reference sequence). CDR3 coding DNA: TGTGCCAGCAGCCAAGATGTAAATCAGCCCCAGCATTTT. It yields the protein CASSQDVNQPQHF.

The rearrangement uses TRBV10-2 and TRBJ1-3, with D maybe TRBD1 (6 bases). Per germline, CDR1 WSHSY and CDR2 SAAADI. The CDR3 is made up of 14 amino acids. Deletions cut 6 bases from V and 3 bases from J, with 12 bases between. This CDR3 reads CASREQGFGNTIYF. The DNA of the CDR3 is TGCGCCAGCAGGGAACAGGGCTTTGGAAACACCATATATTTT.

The chain employs TRBV6-6 and TRBJ1-2; D remains ambiguous. The CDR3 runs 12 residues. Germline CDR1 MNHNY, CDR2 SVGAGI (reference sequence). V was shortened by 6 bases and J by 3 bases, with 8 bases between the two germline ends. In DNA, the CDR3 is TGTGCCAGCAGCGTGGAGGACTATGGCTACACCTTC. Protein product: CASSVEDYGYTF.

Concerning this clone itself: Mismatch with germline at one junction end may stem from a read error. The rearrangement links TRBV3-1 (or the pseudogene TRBV3-2) to TRBJ1-1; 7 positions agree with TRBD1. The CDR3 is made up of 12 amino acids. CDR1 LGHDT and CDR2 YNNKEL come from the germline V gene (reference sequence). CDR3 DNA: TGTGCCAGCAGCCAATCGGGGACAGTCTCCGCTTTT. Translation gives CASSQSGTVSAF.

The V gene is TRBV10-2, the J gene TRBJ1-2; tentatively, D is TRBD1 (6 bases). Germline V gene sequence: CDR1 WSHSY, CDR2 SAAADI. This CDR3 comprises 14 residues. V dropped 6 bases and J dropped 7 bases, with 18 bases sitting between them. Here the CDR3 DNA reads TGCGCCAGCAGCGCAAGGACAGAAGCCCTTGGCTACACCTTC. It translates to CASSARTEALGYTF.

The DNA for the CDR3 is TGTGCCAGCAGTGACCCAACCGGGACCGAAGATGGCTACACCTTC. Translating gives CASSDPTGTEDGYTF. The gene calls are TRBV2 and TRBJ1-2, with D possibly matching TRBD1 (5 bases). V lost 3 bases, J lost 6 bases, and 17 bases lay in between. Germline CDR1 reads SNHLY; CDR2 reads FYNNEI. The CDR3 has 15 residues.

The V call is TRBV5-5, the J call TRBJ1-4, with 11 bases aligning to TRBD1. This CDR3 has 17 amino acids. In germline, CDR1 is SGHKS, CDR2 YYEKEE (reference sequence). The trim removed 4 bases at V and 2 bases at J, leaving 7 bases unmatched. The CDR3 sequence is CASSSRDRGLTNEKLFF. The CDR3 DNA sequence: TGTGCCAGCAGCAGCCGGGACAGGGGGTTGACTAATGAAAAACTGTTTTTT.

This rearrangement joins TRBV14 to TRBJ2-3; D unclear. The CDR3 covers 13 residues. V shed 1 base and J shed 7 bases, with 9 bases lying between them. Germline-derived CDR1 and CDR2 are SGHDN and FVKESK. CDR3 sequence reads: CASSQVPGHTQYF. CDR3 bases: TGTGCCAGCAGCCAAGTCCCGGGTCATACGCAGTATTTT.

This chain links TRBV29-1 with TRBJ2-3; no clear D. Germline-derived CDR1 and CDR2 are SQVTM and ANQGSEA. The V and J ends lost 6 bases and 0 bases respectively, with 13 bases between them. This CDR3 has 14 amino acids. In nucleotides, the CDR3 is TGCAGCGTGTTTGGGGTTAGAAGCACAGATACGCAGTATTTT. It encodes CSVFGVRSTDTQYF.

This clone is a singleton in its sample. The chain joins TRBV19 to TRBJ1-5; D may be TRBD1 (6 bases). Looked up from germline, CDR1 is LNHDA and CDR2 is SQIVND (reference sequence). V was shortened by 5 bases and J by 3 bases, with 14 bases between the two germline ends. The CDR3 sequence is 15 residues long. The CDR3 bases are TGTGCCAGTAGTCAGGACAGTCTGTCCAATCAGCCCCAGCATTTT. Its translation is CASSQDSLSNQPQHF.

This chain connects TRBV5-6 to TRBJ1-6; 7 nucleotides align to TRBD1. The CDR3 has 13 residues. V lost 7 bases and J lost 9; bases outside the gene matches: 7. Germline lookup yields CDR1 SGHDT and CDR2 YYEEEE. The CDR3 region has the DNA TGTGCCAGCCGACAGGGTTCTGTTTCACCCCTCCACTTT. It codes for CASRQGSVSPLHF. Combining the CDR3 with reference TRBV5-6 and TRBJ1-6 gives the whole variable domain DAGVTQSPTHLIKTRGQQVTLRCSPKSGHDTVSWYQQALGQGPQFIFQYYEEEERQRGNFPDRFSGHQFPNYSSELNVNALLLGDSALYLCASRQGSVSPLHFGNGTRLTVT.

This sequence joins TRBV19 and TRBJ1-4, with D possibly TRBD1 on 5 matching bases. V shed 3 bases and J shed 10 bases, with 15 bases lying between them. The CDR3 has 14 amino acids. The germline gives CDR1 LNHDA, CDR2 SQIVND (reference sequence). DNA of the CDR3: TGTGCCAGTAGTATCCGGAGTTCCGACAGAAAACTGTTTTTT. Amino acids: CASSIRSSDRKLFF. The variable domain in full, with the rest retrieved from reference TRBV19 and TRBJ1-4, is DGGITQSPKYLFRKEGQNVTLSCEQNLNHDAMYWYRQDPGQGLRLIYYSQIVNDFQKGDIAEGYSVSREKKESFPLTVTSAQKNPTAFYLCASSIRSSDRKLFFGSGTQLSVL.

The V gene is TRBV5-1, the J gene TRBJ1-2, with 10 bases identical to TRBD1. Germline CDR1 is SGHRS and CDR2 is YFSETQ. CDR3 size: 16 residues. V lost 1 base, J lost 2 bases, and 5 bases stayed unmatched. CDR3 sequence reads: CASSLNRDRGNYGYTF. Here the CDR3 DNA reads TGCGCCAGCAGCTTGAACCGGGACAGGGGCAACTATGGCTACACCTTC.

The chain combines TRBV5-4 with TRBJ2-7, with TRBD1 identical over 7 bases. Germline trimming cut 4 bases from V and 0 bases from J; bases unmatched to any gene: 10. CDR3 length equals 16 residues. Germline CDR1 reads SGHNT; CDR2 reads YYREEE (reference sequence). In DNA, the CDR3 is TGTGCCAGCAGCCTGCTAAACCGGGACAGCTCCTACGAGCAGTACTTC. Translated, it gives CASSLLNRDSSYEQYF.

The V call is TRBV6-5, the J call TRBJ2-7; D could derive from TRBD1 or TRBD2 (7 bases each). The CDR3 sequence is 14 residues long. V was trimmed by 7 bases and J by 1 base, leaving 14 bases between them. Germline V gene lookup returns CDR1 MNHEY and CDR2 SVGAGI. CDR3 bases: TGTGCCAGCACAGGGGGGGAGGGGTCCTACGAGCAGTACTTC. It is translated as CASTGGEGSYEQYF.

The V call is TRBV30, the J call TRBJ1-6; 8 nucleotides agree with TRBD1. From germline, CDR1 is GTSNPN and CDR2 SVGIG (reference sequence). The CDR3 is made up of 15 amino acids. V trimming: 2 bases; J trimming: 0 bases; junction bases outside the gene matches: 0. The CDR3 region is CAWSTGGSYNSPLHF. Here the CDR3 DNA reads TGTGCCTGGAGTACAGGGGGCTCCTATAATTCACCCCTCCACTTT.

This sequence joins TRBV5-1 and TRBJ1-5, with D tentatively TRBD1 (5 bases). CDR3 length: 14 residues. CDR1 and CDR2 from the germline V gene are SGHRS and YFSETQ. Deletions cut 5 bases from V and 7 bases from J, with 16 bases between. CDR3 residues: CASSQGGYDQPQHF. The CDR3 DNA sequence: TGCGCCAGCAGTCAGGGTGGGTACGACCAGCCCCAGCATTTT. The entire variable domain, with the rest obtained from reference TRBV5-1 and TRBJ1-5, is as follows: KAGVTQTPRYLIKTRGQQVTLSCSPISGHRSVSWYQQTPGQGLQFLFEYFSETQRNKGNFPGRFSGRQFSNSRSEMNVSTLELGDSALYLCASSQGGYDQPQHFGDGTRLSIL.